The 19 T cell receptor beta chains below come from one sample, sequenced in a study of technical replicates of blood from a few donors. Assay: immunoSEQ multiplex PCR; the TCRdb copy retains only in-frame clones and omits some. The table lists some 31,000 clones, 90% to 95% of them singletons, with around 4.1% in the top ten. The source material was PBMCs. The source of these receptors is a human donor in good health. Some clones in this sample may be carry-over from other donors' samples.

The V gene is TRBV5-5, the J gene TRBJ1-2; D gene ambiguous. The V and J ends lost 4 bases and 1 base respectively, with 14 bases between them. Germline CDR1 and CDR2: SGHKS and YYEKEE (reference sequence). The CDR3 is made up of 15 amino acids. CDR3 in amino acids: CASSLDATINYGYTF. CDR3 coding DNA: TGTGCCAGCAGCCTGGACGCGACAATTAACTATGGCTACACCTTC.

The CDR3 here is CASSGQGGAGELFF. CDR3 in DNA: TGTGCCAGCAGCGGGCAGGGGGGAGCCGGGGAGCTGTTTTTT. The V gene is TRBV2, the J gene TRBJ2-2, with D possibly being TRBD1 (7 bases). The CDR3 extends over 14 amino acids. With 6 bases removed from V and 6 bases from J, the gap between germline ends came to 14 bases. The germline V gene encodes CDR1 SNHLY and CDR2 FYNNEI.

The CDR3 DNA is TGTGCCAGCAGCTTAATAGAGGGCGAGCAGTACTTC. Its translation is CASSLIEGEQYF. The chain couples TRBV7-9 to TRBJ2-7, with D possibly TRBD2 on 5 matching bases. This CDR3 region has 12 residues. Deletions cut 2 bases from V and 6 bases from J, with 8 bases between. Per the germline V gene, CDR1 is SEHNR and CDR2 is FQNEAQ (reference sequence).

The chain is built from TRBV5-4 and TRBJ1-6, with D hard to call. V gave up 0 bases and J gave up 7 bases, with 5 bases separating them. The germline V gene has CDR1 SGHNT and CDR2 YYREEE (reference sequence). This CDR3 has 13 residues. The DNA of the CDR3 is TGTGCCAGCAGCTTGGTCAGGAATTCACCCCTCCACTTT. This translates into CASSLVRNSPLHF.

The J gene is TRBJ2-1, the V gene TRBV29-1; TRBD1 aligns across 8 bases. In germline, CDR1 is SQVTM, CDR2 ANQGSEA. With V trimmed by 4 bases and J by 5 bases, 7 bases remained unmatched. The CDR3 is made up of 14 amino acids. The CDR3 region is CSVVRGQVNNEQFF. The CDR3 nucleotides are TGCAGCGTTGTACGGGGACAGGTAAACAATGAGCAGTTCTTC.

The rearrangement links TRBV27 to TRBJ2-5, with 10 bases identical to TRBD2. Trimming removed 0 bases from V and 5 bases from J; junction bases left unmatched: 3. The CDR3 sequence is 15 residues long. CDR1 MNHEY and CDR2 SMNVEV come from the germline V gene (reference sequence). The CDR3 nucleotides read TGTGCCAGCAGTTTATCTAGCGGGGGGACGGAGACCCAGTACTTC. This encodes CASSLSSGGTETQYF.

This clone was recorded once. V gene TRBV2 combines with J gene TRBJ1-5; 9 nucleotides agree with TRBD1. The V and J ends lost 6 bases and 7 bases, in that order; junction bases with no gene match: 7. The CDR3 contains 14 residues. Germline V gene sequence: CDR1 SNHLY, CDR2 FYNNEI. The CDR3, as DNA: TGTGCCAGCAGGGACGGACAGGGGAGGCAGCCCCAGCATTTT. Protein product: CASRDGQGRQPQHF.

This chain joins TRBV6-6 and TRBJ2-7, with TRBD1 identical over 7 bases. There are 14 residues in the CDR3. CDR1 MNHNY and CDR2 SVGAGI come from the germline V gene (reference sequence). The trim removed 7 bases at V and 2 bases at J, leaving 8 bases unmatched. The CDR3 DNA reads TGTGCCAGCACCTACGAGCAGGGGGCCTACGAGCAGTACTTC. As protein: CASTYEQGAYEQYF.

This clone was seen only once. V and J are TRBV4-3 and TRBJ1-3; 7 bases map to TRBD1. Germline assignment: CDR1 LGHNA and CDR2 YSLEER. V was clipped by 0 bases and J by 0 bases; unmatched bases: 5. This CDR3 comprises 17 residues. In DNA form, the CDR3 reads TGCGCCAGCAGCCAAGATGACAGGGCTATCTCTGGAAACACCATATATTTT. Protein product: CASSQDDRAISGNTIYF.

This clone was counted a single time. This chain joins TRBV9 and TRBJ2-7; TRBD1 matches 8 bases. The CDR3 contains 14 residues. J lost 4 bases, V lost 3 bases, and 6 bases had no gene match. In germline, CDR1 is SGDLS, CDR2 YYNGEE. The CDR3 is CASSATGGGYEQYF. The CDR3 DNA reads TGTGCCAGCAGCGCTACAGGGGGTGGTTACGAGCAGTACTTC.

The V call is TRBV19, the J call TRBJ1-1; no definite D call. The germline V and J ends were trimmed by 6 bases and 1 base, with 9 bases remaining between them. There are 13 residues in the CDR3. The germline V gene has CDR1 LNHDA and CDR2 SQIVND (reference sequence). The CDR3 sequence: CASREPGNTEAFF. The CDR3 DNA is TGTGCCAGTAGGGAGCCGGGGAACACTGAAGCTTTCTTT.

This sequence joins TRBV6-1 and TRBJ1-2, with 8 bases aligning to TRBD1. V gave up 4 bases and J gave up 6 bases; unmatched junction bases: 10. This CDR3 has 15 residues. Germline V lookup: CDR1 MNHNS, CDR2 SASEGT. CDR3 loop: CASSGRTGRNDGYTF. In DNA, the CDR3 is TGTGCCAGCAGTGGACGGACAGGGAGGAATGATGGCTACACCTTC.

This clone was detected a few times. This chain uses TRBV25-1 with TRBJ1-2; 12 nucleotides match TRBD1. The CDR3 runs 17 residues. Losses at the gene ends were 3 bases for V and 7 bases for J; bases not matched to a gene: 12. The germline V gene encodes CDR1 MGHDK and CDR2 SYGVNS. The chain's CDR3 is CASSDPVGDRGLFGYTF. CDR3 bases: TGTGCCAGCAGTGACCCGGTAGGGGACAGGGGGCTTTTTGGCTACACCTTC.

CDR3: CASSSPTGEVQETQYF. The DNA of the CDR3 is TGTGCCAGCAGCTCACCTACAGGGGAGGTCCAAGAGACCCAGTACTTC. The chain carries TRBV5-4 and TRBJ2-5, with D tentatively TRBD1 (7 bases). V dropped 3 bases and J dropped 1 base, with 16 bases sitting between them. CDR3 length: 16 amino acids. Germline V CDR1 and CDR2: SGHNT, YYREEE (reference sequence).

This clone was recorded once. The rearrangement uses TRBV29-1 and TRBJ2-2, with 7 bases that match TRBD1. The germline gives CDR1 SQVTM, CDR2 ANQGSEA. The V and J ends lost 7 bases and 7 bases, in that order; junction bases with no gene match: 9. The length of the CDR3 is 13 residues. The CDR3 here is CSGRSGGVGELFF. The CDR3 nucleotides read TGCAGCGGGAGGTCAGGGGGAGTCGGGGAGCTGTTTTTT.

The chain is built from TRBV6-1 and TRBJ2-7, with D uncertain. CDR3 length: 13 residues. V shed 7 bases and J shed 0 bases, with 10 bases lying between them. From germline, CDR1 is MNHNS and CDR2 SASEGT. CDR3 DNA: TGTGCCAGCAAATCAGGTAGCTCCTACGAGCAGTACTTC. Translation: CASKSGSSYEQYF.

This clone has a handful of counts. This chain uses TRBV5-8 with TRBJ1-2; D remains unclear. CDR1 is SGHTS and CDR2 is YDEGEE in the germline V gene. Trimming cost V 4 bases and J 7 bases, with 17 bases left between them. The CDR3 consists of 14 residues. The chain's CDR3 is CASSTGGPKRGYTF. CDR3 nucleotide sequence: TGTGCCAGCAGCACCGGAGGCCCGAAGCGTGGCTACACCTTC.

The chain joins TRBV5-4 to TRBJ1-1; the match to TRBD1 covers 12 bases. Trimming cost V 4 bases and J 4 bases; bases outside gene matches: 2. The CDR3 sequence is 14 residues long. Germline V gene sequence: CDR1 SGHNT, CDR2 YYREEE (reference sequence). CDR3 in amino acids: CASSGDRGRTEAFF. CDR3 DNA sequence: TGTGCCAGCAGCGGGGACAGGGGGCGCACTGAAGCTTTCTTT.

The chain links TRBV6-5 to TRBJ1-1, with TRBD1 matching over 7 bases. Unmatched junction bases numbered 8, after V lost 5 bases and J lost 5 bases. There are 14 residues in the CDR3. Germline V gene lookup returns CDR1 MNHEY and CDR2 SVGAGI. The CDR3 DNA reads TGTGCCAGCAGTCCCAGGACAGGCGGTACTGAAGCTTTCTTT. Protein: CASSPRTGGTEAFF.